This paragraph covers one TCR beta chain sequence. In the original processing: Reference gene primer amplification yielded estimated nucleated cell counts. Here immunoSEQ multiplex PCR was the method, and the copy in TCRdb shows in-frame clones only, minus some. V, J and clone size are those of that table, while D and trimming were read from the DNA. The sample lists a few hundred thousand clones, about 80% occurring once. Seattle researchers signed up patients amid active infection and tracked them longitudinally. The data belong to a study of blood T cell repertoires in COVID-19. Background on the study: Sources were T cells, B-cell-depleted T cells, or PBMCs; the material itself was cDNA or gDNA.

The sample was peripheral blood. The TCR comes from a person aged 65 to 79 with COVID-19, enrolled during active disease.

The CDR3 reads CASSVVAGDDSPLHF. The DNA for the CDR3 is TGTGCCAGCAGCGTCGTAGCAGGGGATGATTCACCCCTCCACTTT. The chain joins TRBV9 to TRBJ1-6; maybe TRBD1 (6 bases). The CDR3 loop spans 15 amino acids. Germline lookup yields CDR1 SGDLS and CDR2 YYNGEE. The ends were cut back, 2 bases at V and 8 bases at J, with 14 bases in the middle.